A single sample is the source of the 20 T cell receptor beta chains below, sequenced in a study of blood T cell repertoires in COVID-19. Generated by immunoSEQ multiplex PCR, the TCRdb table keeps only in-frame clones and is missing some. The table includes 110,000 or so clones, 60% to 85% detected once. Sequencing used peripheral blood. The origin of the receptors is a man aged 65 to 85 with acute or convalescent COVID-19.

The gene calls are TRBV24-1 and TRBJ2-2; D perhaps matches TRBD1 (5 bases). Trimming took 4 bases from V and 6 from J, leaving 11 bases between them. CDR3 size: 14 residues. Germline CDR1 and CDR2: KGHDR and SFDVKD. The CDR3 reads CATSDKGKAGELFF. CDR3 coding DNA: TGTGCCACCAGTGACAAGGGGAAGGCCGGGGAGCTGTTTTTT.

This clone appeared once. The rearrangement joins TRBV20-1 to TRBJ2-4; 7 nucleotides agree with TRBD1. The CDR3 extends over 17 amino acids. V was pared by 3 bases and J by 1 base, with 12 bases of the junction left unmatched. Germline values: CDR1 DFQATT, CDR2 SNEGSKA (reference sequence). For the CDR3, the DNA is TGCAGTGCTAGTCGGCCCTACCTACAGGGGGCCAAAAACATTCAGTACTTC. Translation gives CSASRPYLQGAKNIQYF.

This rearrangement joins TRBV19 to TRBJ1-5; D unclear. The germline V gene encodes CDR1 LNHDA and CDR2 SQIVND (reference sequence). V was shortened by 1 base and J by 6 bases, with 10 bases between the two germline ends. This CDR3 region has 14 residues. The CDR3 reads CASSIGTESQPQHF. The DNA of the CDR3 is TGTGCCAGTAGTATAGGTACAGAAAGTCAGCCCCAGCATTTT.

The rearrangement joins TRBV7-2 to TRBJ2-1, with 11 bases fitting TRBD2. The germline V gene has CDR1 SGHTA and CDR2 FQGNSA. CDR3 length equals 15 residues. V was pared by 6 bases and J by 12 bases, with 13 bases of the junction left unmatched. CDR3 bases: TGTGCCAGCAGATTTACTAGCGGGAGTCTGATCGGGCAGTTCTTC. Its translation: CASRFTSGSLIGQFF.

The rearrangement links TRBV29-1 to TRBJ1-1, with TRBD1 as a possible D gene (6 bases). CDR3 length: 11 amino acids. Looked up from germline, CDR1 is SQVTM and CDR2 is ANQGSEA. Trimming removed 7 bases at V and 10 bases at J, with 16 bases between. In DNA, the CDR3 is TGCAGCGCTCAGGGGCCCCCGATAGCTTTCTTT. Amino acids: CSAQGPPIAFF.

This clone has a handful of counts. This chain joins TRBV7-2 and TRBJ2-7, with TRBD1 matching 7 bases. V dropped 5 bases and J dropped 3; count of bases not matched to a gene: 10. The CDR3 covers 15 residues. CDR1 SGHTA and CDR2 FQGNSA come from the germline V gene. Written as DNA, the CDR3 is TGTGCCAGCAGCGCCGCTAGGGGGCGCGTCTACGAGCAGTACTTC. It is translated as CASSAARGRVYEQYF.

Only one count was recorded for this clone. The CDR3 DNA sequence: TGTGCCAGCAGTTTACTACGAGATACGCAGTATTTT. Its translation: CASSLLRDTQYF. This chain connects TRBV12-3 or TRBV12-4 to TRBJ2-3; D unclear. The CDR3 spans 12 residues. Trimming took off 2 bases at V and 5 bases at J, with 5 bases between the two ends.

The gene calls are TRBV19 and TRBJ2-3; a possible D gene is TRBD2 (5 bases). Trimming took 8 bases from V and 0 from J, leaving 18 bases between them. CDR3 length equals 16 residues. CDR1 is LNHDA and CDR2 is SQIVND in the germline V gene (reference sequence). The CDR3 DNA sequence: TGTGCCAGTGCAAATTACGGCGGGCCTAGCACAGATACGCAGTATTTT. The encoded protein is CASANYGGPSTDTQYF.

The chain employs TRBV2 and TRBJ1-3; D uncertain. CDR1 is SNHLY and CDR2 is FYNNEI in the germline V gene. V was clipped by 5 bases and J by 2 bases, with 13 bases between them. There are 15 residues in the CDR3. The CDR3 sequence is CASSRSSLTGNTIYF. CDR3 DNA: TGTGCCAGCAGTCGGAGTTCCTTAACTGGAAACACCATATATTTT. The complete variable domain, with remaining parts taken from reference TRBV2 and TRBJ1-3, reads EPEVTQTPSHQVTQMGQEVILRCVPISNHLYFYWYRQILGQKVEFLVSFYNNEISEKSEIFDDQFSVERPDGSNFTLKIRSTKLEDSAMYFCASSRSSLTGNTIYFGEGSWLTVV.

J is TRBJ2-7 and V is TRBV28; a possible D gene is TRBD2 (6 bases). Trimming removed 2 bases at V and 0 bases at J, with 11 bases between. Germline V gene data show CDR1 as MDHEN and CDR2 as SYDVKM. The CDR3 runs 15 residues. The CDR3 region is CASSLGVAASYEQYF. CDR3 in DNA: TGTGCCAGCAGTTTAGGGGTAGCGGCCTCCTACGAGCAGTACTTC.

DNA of the CDR3: TGTGCCAGCAGCCCCGAACCGGGATCCATGGATACGCAGTATTTT. It yields the protein CASSPEPGSMDTQYF. V gene TRBV7-3 combines with J gene TRBJ2-3, with D perhaps matching TRBD2 (5 bases). V was shortened by 5 bases and J by 6 bases, with 18 bases between the two germline ends. The germline V gene encodes CDR1 SGHTA and CDR2 FQGTGA. CDR3 length: 15 residues.

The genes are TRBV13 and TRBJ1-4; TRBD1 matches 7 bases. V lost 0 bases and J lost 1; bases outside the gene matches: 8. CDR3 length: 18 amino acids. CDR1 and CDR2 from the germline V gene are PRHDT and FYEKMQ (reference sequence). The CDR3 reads CASSLGPRDSLTNEKLFF. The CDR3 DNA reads TGTGCCAGCAGCTTAGGCCCCCGGGACAGCCTAACTAATGAAAAACTGTTTTTT.

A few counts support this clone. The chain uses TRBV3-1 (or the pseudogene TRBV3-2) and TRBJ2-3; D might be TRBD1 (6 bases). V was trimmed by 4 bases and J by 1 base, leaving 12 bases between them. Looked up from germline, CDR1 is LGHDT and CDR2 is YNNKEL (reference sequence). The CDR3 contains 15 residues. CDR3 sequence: CASSLGQSGTDTQYF. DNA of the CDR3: TGTGCCAGCAGCCTTGGACAGTCGGGCACAGATACGCAGTATTTT.

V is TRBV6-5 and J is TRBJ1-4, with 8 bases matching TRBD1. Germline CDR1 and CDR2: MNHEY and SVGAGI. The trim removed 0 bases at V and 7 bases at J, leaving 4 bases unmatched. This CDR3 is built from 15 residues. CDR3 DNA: TGTGCCAGCAGTTACTCCAAACAGGGGGGTGAAAAACTGTTTTTT. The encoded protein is CASSYSKQGGEKLFF.

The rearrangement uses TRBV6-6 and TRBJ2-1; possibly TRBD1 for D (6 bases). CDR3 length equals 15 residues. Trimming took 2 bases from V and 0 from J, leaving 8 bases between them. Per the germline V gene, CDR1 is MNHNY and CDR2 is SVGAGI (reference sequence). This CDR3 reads CASSYGQPSYNEQFF. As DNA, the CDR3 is TGTGCCAGCAGTTACGGACAGCCCTCCTACAATGAGCAGTTCTTC.

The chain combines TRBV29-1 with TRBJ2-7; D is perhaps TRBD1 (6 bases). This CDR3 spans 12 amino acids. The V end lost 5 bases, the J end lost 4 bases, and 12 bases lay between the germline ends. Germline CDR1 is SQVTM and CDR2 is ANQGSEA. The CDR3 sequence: CSVTGPSYEQYF. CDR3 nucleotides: TGCAGCGTTACAGGGCCCTCGTACGAGCAGTACTTC.

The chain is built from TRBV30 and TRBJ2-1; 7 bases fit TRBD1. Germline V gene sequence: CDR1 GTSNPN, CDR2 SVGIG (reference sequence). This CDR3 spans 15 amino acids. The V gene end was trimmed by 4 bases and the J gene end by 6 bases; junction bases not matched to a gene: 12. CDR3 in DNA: TGTGCCTGGAACAAGGGGACAGTGGGATCCAATGAGCAGTTCTTC. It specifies CAWNKGTVGSNEQFF. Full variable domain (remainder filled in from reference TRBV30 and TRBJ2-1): SQTIHQWPATLVQPVGSPLSLECTVEGTSNPNLYWYRQAAGRGLQLLFYSVGIGQISSEVPQNLSASRPQDRQFILSSKKLLLSDSGFYLCAWNKGTVGSNEQFFGPGTRLTVL.

The CDR3 sequence: CASSDRGPQYSQPQHF. The DNA for the CDR3 is TGTGCCAGCAGTGACAGGGGGCCGCAGTATTCTCAGCCCCAGCATTTT. The chain is built from TRBV21-1 and TRBJ1-5; the table names TRBD1, a call not compared with the DNA. TRBV21-1 is a recognized pseudogene. CDR3 length equals 16 residues.

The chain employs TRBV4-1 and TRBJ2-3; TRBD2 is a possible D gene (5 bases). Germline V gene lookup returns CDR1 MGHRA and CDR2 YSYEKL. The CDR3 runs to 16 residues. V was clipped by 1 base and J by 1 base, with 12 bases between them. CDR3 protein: CASSQVIGGGTDTQYF. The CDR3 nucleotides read TGCGCCAGCAGCCAAGTAATAGGAGGAGGCACAGATACGCAGTATTTT.

CDR3 coding DNA: TGTGCCAGACCCGCCCGTCAGGCTCCCGCCAGATACTACGAGCAGTACTTC. Amino acids: CARPARQAPARYYEQYF. The chain combines TRBV6-7 with TRBJ2-7, with D uncertain. TRBV6-7 is recorded as an ORF, its role being uncertain. V was trimmed by 9 bases and J by 3 bases, leaving 27 bases between them. The CDR3 is made up of 17 amino acids.